This passage covers 11 T cell receptor beta chains from one sample sequenced in a study of blood T cell repertoires in COVID-19. The table came from immunoSEQ multiplex PCR; TCRdb's copy has only in-frame clones and leaves some out. The sample includes about 86,000 clones, 70% to 85% of them seen just once. Sequencing used peripheral blood. Receptors originate from a man aged 70-80 years with acute or convalescent COVID-19.

The chain carries TRBV11-2 and TRBJ2-7; TRBD1 might be the D (5 bases). The CDR3 contains 14 residues. Germline CDR1 reads SGHAT; CDR2 reads FQNNGV. Between the trimmed V and J ends, which lost 4 bases and 3 bases, there was a span of 13 bases. The CDR3 sequence: CASSWGRERYEQYF. The CDR3 DNA sequence: TGTGCCAGCAGCTGGGGCAGAGAGCGCTACGAGCAGTACTTC.

The chain is built from TRBV2 and TRBJ1-5; the match to TRBD1 covers 8 bases. The CDR3 runs to 15 residues. V gave up 5 bases and J gave up 5 bases; unmatched junction bases: 8. Germline CDR1 reads SNHLY; CDR2 reads FYNNEI. The CDR3 DNA follows: TGTGCCAGCAGTAGAACAGGGGGGGGTGATCAGCCCCAGCATTTT. This gives the protein CASSRTGGGDQPQHF.

This clone was counted between two and nine times. This sequence joins TRBV6-5 and TRBJ2-2, with D possibly being TRBD2 (6 bases). The CDR3 length is 14 residues. V lost 0 bases and J 5 bases, leaving 7 bases between the germline ends. Germline V gene sequence: CDR1 MNHEY, CDR2 SVGAGI. The CDR3 sequence is CASSYSRGTGELFF. CDR3 DNA sequence: TGTGCCAGCAGTTACTCCCGGGGGACCGGGGAGCTGTTTTTT.

This chain joins TRBV27 and TRBJ2-3; D may be TRBD2 (6 bases). With 8 bases removed from V and 3 bases from J, the gap between germline ends came to 21 bases. Germline-derived CDR1 and CDR2 are MNHEY and SMNVEV (reference sequence). The CDR3 has 16 residues. For the CDR3, the DNA is TGTGCCAGCCATCGTCTTTCGAGCGGGCAAACAGATACGCAGTATTTT. As protein: CASHRLSSGQTDTQYF.

The chain is built from TRBV27 and TRBJ2-3; D not certain. Germline lookup yields CDR1 MNHEY and CDR2 SMNVEV (reference sequence). The V and J ends lost 6 bases and 4 bases respectively, with 11 bases between them. CDR3 size: 13 residues. The CDR3 region has the DNA TGTGCCAGCAGATCCCTAGGTTCAGATACGCAGTATTTT. The encoded protein is CASRSLGSDTQYF.

The genes are TRBV6-5 and TRBJ2-1; D possibly corresponds to TRBD1 (6 bases). Germline values: CDR1 MNHEY, CDR2 SVGAGI. The CDR3 length is 13 residues. Trimming pared 6 bases from V and 4 bases from J, leaving 10 bases between. The CDR3 region is CASRGTFYNEQFF. The DNA for the CDR3 is TGTGCCAGCAGGGGGACATTTTACAATGAGCAGTTCTTC.

The chain joins TRBV20-1 to TRBJ1-2, with D perhaps matching TRBD1 (5 bases). The germline V and J ends were trimmed by 6 bases and 4 bases, with 9 bases remaining between them. CDR1 DFQATT and CDR2 SNEGSKA come from the germline V gene (reference sequence). The CDR3 has 11 amino acids. CDR3: CSAREGYGYTF. The CDR3, as DNA: TGCAGTGCCAGGGAAGGCTATGGCTACACCTTC.

The CDR3 DNA follows: TGTGCCAGCAGCTCCGGGATGGGAGCTCGAGCCTATGGCTACACCTTC. Residues: CASSSGMGARAYGYTF. The chain is built from TRBV5-4 and TRBJ1-2; D is unclear. CDR1 and CDR2 (germline): SGHNT, YYREEE (reference sequence). V lost 3 bases to trimming and J lost 4 bases, with 19 bases between them. The CDR3 runs to 16 residues.

This chain links TRBV27 with TRBJ2-2; tentatively, D is TRBD2 (5 bases). The CDR3 covers 13 residues. V lost 3 bases, J lost 7 bases, and 9 bases lay in between. Germline V gives CDR1 MNHEY, CDR2 SMNVEV (reference sequence). The CDR3 sequence: CASSLRVDGELFF. CDR3 DNA: TGTGCCAGCAGTTTGCGGGTGGACGGGGAGCTGTTTTTT.

This sequence joins TRBV6-1 and TRBJ1-5; D is perhaps TRBD1 (6 bases). Per the germline V gene, CDR1 is MNHNS and CDR2 is SASEGT. The CDR3 length is 15 residues. V lost 5 bases to trimming and J lost 6 bases, with 17 bases between them. CDR3 in DNA: TGTGCCAGCAGTTCTTTTGACAGGTCAGGTCAGCCCCAGCATTTT. It yields the protein CASSSFDRSGQPQHF.

The V and J genes are TRBV6-5 and TRBJ2-3; D is ambiguous. The germline CDR1 and CDR2 sequences are MNHEY and SVGAGI. The CDR3 totals 13 residues. The germline V and J ends were trimmed by 7 bases and 4 bases, with 12 bases remaining between them. CDR3 coding DNA: TGTGCCAGCAACACACTACCCCCAGATACGCAGTATTTT. Its translation: CASNTLPPDTQYF.